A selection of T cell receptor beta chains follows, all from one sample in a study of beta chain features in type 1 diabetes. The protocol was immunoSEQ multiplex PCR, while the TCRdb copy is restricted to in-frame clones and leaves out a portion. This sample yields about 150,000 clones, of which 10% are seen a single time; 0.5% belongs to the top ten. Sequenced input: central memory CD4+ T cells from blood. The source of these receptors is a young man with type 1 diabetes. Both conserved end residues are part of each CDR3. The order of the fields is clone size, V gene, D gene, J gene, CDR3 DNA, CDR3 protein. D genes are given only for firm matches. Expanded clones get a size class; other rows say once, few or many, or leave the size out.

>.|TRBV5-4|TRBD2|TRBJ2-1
TGTGCCAGCAGCGACCCTAGCGGGAGTCACTCCTACAATGAGCAGTTCTTC
CASSDPSGSHSYNEQFF
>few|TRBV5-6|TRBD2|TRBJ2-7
TGTGCCAGCAGCTCCCCCGGACTAGCGTCCCTCGAGCAGTACTTC
CASSSPGLASLEQYF
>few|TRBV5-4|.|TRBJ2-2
TGTGCCAGCAGCTTAGGCGGGACAGTTGGCAACGGGGAGCTGTTTTTT
CASSLGGTVGNGELFF
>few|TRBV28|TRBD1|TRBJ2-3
TGTGCCAGCAGGTTACCGGGACAGGGGCCCCATACGCAGTATTTT
CASRLPGQGPHTQYF
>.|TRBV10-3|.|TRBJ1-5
TGTGCCATCAGGCCGGGACTGGAGGGCAATCAGCCCCAGCATTTT
CAIRPGLEGNQPQHF
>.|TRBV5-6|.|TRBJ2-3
TGTGCCAGCAGCTTCGGTCGGGGGTATACGCAGTATTTT
CASSFGRGYTQYF
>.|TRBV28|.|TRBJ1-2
TGTGCCAGCAGAACAGACACCTATGGCTACACCTTC
CASRTDTYGYTF
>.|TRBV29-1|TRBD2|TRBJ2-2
TGCAGCGCCCGGGGGGGGTGGACCGGGGAGCTGTTTTTT
CSARGGWTGELFF
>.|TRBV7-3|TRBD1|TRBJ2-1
TGTGCCAGCAGCACAGGGGCCGCCCACGGGAATGAGCAGTTCTTC
CASSTGAAHGNEQFF
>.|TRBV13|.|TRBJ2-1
TGTGCCAGCAGCTTAGCTCTCGGGGGCGACAGGGTTCACAATGAGCAGTTCTTC
CASSLALGGDRVHNEQFF
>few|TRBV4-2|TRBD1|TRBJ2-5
TGTGCCAGCAGCGCACAGGGGATACAAGAGACCCAGTACTTC
CASSAQGIQETQYF
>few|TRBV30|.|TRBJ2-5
TGTGCCTGGACCTGGGGCGGGACCCAGTACTTC
CAWTWGGTQYF
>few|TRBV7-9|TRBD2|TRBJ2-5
TGTGCCAGCAGCTTAACTAGCGGGAGGGAGACCCAGTACTTC
CASSLTSGRETQYF
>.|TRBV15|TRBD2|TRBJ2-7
TGTGCCACCAGCGCCCGGACTAGCGAGGGAGAGCAGTACTTC
CATSARTSEGEQYF
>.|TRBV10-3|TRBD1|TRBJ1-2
TGTGCCATCAGTGACCAAGCGGATGCAGGGGGTGGCTACACCTTC
CAISDQADAGGGYTF
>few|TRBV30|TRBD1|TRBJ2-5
TGTGCCTGGAGTCCGTGGGACAGTCAAGAGACCCAGTACTTC
CAWSPWDSQETQYF
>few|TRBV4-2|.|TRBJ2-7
TGTGCCAGCAGCCAAGCCGGACAGAGCTACGAGCAGTACTTC
CASSQAGQSYEQYF
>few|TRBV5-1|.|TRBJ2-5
TGCGCCAGCAGCCCGCAACAAGTTCAAGAGACCCAGTACTTC
CASSPQQVQETQYF
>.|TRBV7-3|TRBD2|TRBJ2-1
TGTGCCAGCAGACCCGCAGCGGCTAGCGGGAGGGAGGACAATGAGCAGTTCTTC
CASRPAAASGREDNEQFF
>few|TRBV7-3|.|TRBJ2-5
TGTGCCAGCAGCAAACGACAGGAAGAGACCCAGTACTTC
CASSKRQEETQYF
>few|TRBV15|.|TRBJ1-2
TGTGCCACCAGCAGAGATCGCCGGACATCACATGGCTACACCTTC
CATSRDRRTSHGYTF
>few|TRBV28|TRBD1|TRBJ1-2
TGTGCCAGCAGTCCCCCCGCGACAGGGTTTGACTATGGCTACACCTTC
CASSPPATGFDYGYTF
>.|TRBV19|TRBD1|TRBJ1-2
TGTGCCAGTAGTAGACAGGGGACATATGGCTACACCTTC
CASSRQGTYGYTF
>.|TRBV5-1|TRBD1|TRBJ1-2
TGCGCCAGCACCCTGGGACAGGGGGCCTATGGCTACACCTTC
CASTLGQGAYGYTF
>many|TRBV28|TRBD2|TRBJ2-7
TGTGCCAGCAGTGAACACGGGACTAGCGGGAGACACGAGCAGTACTTC
CASSEHGTSGRHEQYF
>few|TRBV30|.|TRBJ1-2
TGTGCCGGAGGTGGAGGGTATGGCTACACCTTC
CAGGGGYGYTF
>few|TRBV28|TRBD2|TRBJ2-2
TGTGCCAGCAGTTTATTGCCTAGCGGGACGGTCGGGGAGCTGTTTTTT
CASSLLPSGTVGELFF
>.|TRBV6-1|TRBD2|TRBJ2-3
TGTGCCAGATCGAGCGGGAGTGGAACAGATACGCAGTATTTT
CARSSGSGTDTQYF
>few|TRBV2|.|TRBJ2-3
TGTGCCAGCATGGGGCAGGCGGGGGATACGCAGTATTTT
CASMGQAGDTQYF
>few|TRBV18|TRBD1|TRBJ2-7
TGTGCCAGCTCACGGGACGGGACAGGGACCTACGAGCAGTACTTC
CASSRDGTGTYEQYF
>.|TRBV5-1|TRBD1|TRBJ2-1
TGCGCCAGCAGCTTGGGGGGGACAGGGGTCGCGAATGAGCAGTTCTTC
CASSLGGTGVANEQFF
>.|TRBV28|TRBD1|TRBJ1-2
TGTGCCAGCAGTCCAGGGGGCGACTATGGCTACACCTTC
CASSPGGDYGYTF
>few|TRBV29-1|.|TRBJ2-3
TGCAGCGTTGAACTGAGGAGCACAGATACGCAGTATTTT
CSVELRSTDTQYF
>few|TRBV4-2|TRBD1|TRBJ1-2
TGTGCCAGCAGCCAAGAGCACGGGACAGGGACTAACTATGGCTACACCTTC
CASSQEHGTGTNYGYTF
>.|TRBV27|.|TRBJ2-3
TGTGCCAGCAGTTTACGTTCGGTAAACGCAGATACGCAGTATTTT
CASSLRSVNADTQYF
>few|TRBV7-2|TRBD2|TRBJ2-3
TGTGCCAGCAGCTCTAGAGCGGGGGGGGCGGTGGATACGCAGTATTTT
CASSSRAGGAVDTQYF
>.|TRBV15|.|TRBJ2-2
TGTGCCACCAGCAGGGGTGGGAGCACCGGGGAGCTGTTTTTT
CATSRGGSTGELFF